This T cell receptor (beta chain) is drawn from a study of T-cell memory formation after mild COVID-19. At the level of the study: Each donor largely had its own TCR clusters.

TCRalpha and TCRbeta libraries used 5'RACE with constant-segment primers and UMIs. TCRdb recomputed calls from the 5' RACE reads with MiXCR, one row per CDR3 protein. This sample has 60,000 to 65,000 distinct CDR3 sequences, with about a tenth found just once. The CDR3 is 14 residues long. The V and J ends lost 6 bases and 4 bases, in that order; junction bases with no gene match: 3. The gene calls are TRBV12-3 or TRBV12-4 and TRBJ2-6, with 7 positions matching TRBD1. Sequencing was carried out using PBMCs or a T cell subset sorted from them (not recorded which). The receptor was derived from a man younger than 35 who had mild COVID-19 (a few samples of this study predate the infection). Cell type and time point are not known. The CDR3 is CASRGTDGANVLTF. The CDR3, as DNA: TGTGCCAGCAGGGGGACAGACGGGGCCAACGTCCTGACTTTC.